Sequencing of this T cell receptor beta chain was carried out in a study of monozygotic twins with inflammatory bowel disease. Germline V gives CDR1 DFQATT, CDR2 SNEGSKA (reference sequence). This CDR3 contains 14 residues. Every sample had its cDNA made across eight separate reactions. TCRdb re-called the 5' RACE reads, yielding one record per CDR3 amino acid sequence without DNA. This sample's table has 150,000 or so distinct CDR3 sequences. This TCR derives from a human donor with ulcerative colitis or Crohn's disease, or a healthy co-twin of an affected twin (not recorded which). The genes are TRBV20-1 and TRBJ1-6. Material: blood. This chain's CDR3 is CSANPGGSNSPLHF.